Following are 17 T cell receptor beta chains from one sample sequenced in a study of beta chain features in type 1 diabetes. Since all of the isolated RNA was reverse transcribed, expressed TCRB transcripts were what got sequenced. Clones were sequenced by immunoSEQ multiplex PCR, and TCRdb holds only the in-frame ones, with some missing. The repertoire holds 300,000 to 400,000 clones, with around 12% as singletons. Sequenced sample: naive CD4+ T cells from blood. The receptors were sampled from a man aged 18-30 years in good health.

This clone showed up just a few times. This CDR3 is CASSEDRYTEAFF. Here the CDR3 DNA reads TGTGCCAGCAGTGAGGACAGATACACTGAAGCTTTCTTT. V and J are TRBV28 and TRBJ1-1, with D possibly being TRBD1 (6 bases). With 5 bases removed from V and 3 bases from J, the gap between germline ends came to 10 bases. Per the germline V gene, CDR1 is MDHEN and CDR2 is SYDVKM. This CDR3 spans 13 amino acids.

This clone showed up just a few times. The chain has TRBV28 and TRBJ1-2, with D unclear. Between the trimmed V and J ends, which lost 3 bases and 6 bases, there was a span of 23 bases. The CDR3 is made up of 17 amino acids. Germline V gives CDR1 MDHEN, CDR2 SYDVKM. Here the CDR3 reads CASSFGAPGRLKHGYTF. In DNA, the CDR3 is TGTGCCAGCAGTTTTGGTGCCCCGGGTCGTCTTAAGCATGGCTACACCTTC.

V gene TRBV28 combines with J gene TRBJ1-4; TRBD1 aligns across 9 bases. Trimming took 5 bases from V and 7 from J; bases not matched to a gene: 8. CDR3 length: 15 amino acids. Germline assignment: CDR1 MDHEN and CDR2 SYDVKM. The CDR3 DNA is TGTGCCAGCAGTCCCCGGGGGACAGGGTTTGAAAAACTGTTTTTT. Encoded protein: CASSPRGTGFEKLFF.

This clone has only a few counts. This specimen includes other DNA sequences encoding the same CDR3. The CDR3 is CASSLPGYNEQFF. Written as DNA, the CDR3 is TGTGCCAGCAGTTTGCCGGGGTACAATGAGCAGTTCTTC. The rearrangement joins TRBV28 to TRBJ2-1; D might be TRBD2 (5 bases). The V end was cut by 3 bases, the J end by 4 bases, with 7 bases between. The CDR3 has 13 residues. Germline V gene sequence: CDR1 MDHEN, CDR2 SYDVKM.

This clone was seen a handful of times. The chain combines TRBV6-6 with TRBJ2-1; tentatively, D is TRBD2 (6 bases). Trimming stripped 2 bases from V and 6 bases from J, with 11 bases between. Germline CDR1 is MNHNY and CDR2 is SVGAGI (reference sequence). The CDR3 loop spans 14 amino acids. The CDR3 region has the DNA TGTGCCAGCAGTTACGTTGAGGGAGGCAATGAGCAGTTCTTC. Encoded protein: CASSYVEGGNEQFF.

The chain combines TRBV19 with TRBJ1-6, with D unresolved. V lost 3 bases and J 10 bases, leaving 13 bases between the germline ends. Germline lookup yields CDR1 LNHDA and CDR2 SQIVND (reference sequence). The CDR3 is made up of 14 amino acids. CDR3 bases: TGTGCCAGTAGTATGGCGACTGCTGGGTCACCCCTCCACTTT. Residues: CASSMATAGSPLHF.

The chain links TRBV4-3 to TRBJ2-7; 9 bases line up with TRBD1. The V and J ends lost 0 bases and 6 bases, in that order; junction bases with no gene match: 6. CDR1 and CDR2 (germline): LGHNA, YSLEER. This CDR3 contains 15 residues. The CDR3 loop is CASSQEHRGRSEQYF. The CDR3 region has the DNA TGCGCCAGCAGCCAAGAACACAGGGGGCGATCCGAGCAGTACTTC.

CDR3 sequence (DNA): TGCGCCAGCAGCTTGGGACAGGGGGCGACGGCCAACACTGAAGCTTTCTTT. Translation: CASSLGQGATANTEAFF. The chain employs TRBV5-1 and TRBJ1-1; 10 bases line up with TRBD1. Per germline, CDR1 SGHRS and CDR2 YFSETQ. The trim removed 0 bases at V and 2 bases at J, leaving 7 bases unmatched. There are 17 residues in the CDR3.

This clone has a handful of counts. V and J are TRBV28 and TRBJ1-5; 11 bases match TRBD1. Per germline, CDR1 MDHEN and CDR2 SYDVKM. There are 15 residues in the CDR3. The junction had 5 bases not matched to a gene; V was cut back by 4 bases and J by 6 bases. CDR3 amino acids: CASSSPGQGGQPQHF. The DNA of the CDR3 is TGTGCCAGCAGTTCCCCGGGACAGGGGGGTCAGCCCCAGCATTTT.

The CDR3 is CASSDRTPSYEQYF. CDR3 DNA sequence: TGTGCCAGCAGTGACCGGACACCCTCCTACGAGCAGTACTTC. The chain is built from TRBV6-5 and TRBJ2-7, with a possible D match to TRBD1 (5 bases). Trimming cost V 5 bases and J 0 bases, with 11 bases left between them. Germline V lookup: CDR1 MNHEY, CDR2 SVGAGI. This CDR3 contains 14 residues.

The rearrangement links TRBV4-1 to TRBJ1-1; the match to TRBD1 covers 9 bases. This CDR3 is 17 amino acids long. The trim removed 4 bases at V and 4 bases at J, leaving 13 bases unmatched. CDR1 and CDR2 (germline): MGHRA, YSYEKL. The CDR3 DNA is TGCGCCAGCAGCCGAGGACAGGGGTCGGATGAGCTCACTGAAGCTTTCTTT. Translating it yields CASSRGQGSDELTEAFF.

This clone occurred a few times. As DNA, the CDR3 is TGCAGCGTTGGGGACAGGCGTAATGAAAAACTGTTTTTT. Protein sequence: CSVGDRRNEKLFF. The chain joins TRBV29-1 to TRBJ1-4; 8 bases map to TRBD1. Germline lookup yields CDR1 SQVTM and CDR2 ANQGSEA. Unmatched junction bases numbered 2, after V lost 4 bases and J lost 4 bases. The CDR3 loop spans 13 amino acids.

This clone was found a few times. V and J are TRBV18 and TRBJ2-7; TRBD2 matches 13 bases. Germline CDR1 and CDR2: KGHSH and LQKENI. J lost 7 bases, V lost 3 bases, and 9 bases had no gene match. The CDR3 is 16 residues long. The CDR3 bases are TGTGCCAGCTCACCCGGACTAGCGGGAGTAATGTGGGAGCAGTACTTC. Protein sequence: CASSPGLAGVMWEQYF.

This clone was found a few times. The V gene is TRBV6-5, the J gene TRBJ1-1; 7 nucleotides agree with TRBD1. V lost 5 bases to trimming and J lost 3 bases; unmatched junction nucleotides: 9. The CDR3 runs to 15 residues. Germline V gene data show CDR1 as MNHEY and CDR2 as SVGAGI. For the CDR3, the DNA is TGTGCCAGCAGTCAAATAGGGGGCTGGTACACTGAAGCTTTCTTT. This encodes CASSQIGGWYTEAFF.

The V call is TRBV4-3, the J call TRBJ2-6, with 10 bases matching TRBD2. CDR3 size: 19 residues. V gave up 0 bases and J gave up 2 bases; unmatched junction bases: 7. Germline CDR1 and CDR2: LGHNA and YSLEER. CDR3 DNA sequence: TGCGCCAGCAGCCAAGATGCAGCGGGAGGGCCTGCTGGGGCCAACGTCCTGACTTTC. This translates into CASSQDAAGGPAGANVLTF.

This clone was counted a few times. The V call is TRBV23-1, the J call TRBJ1-5; D remains unclear. TRBV23-1 is classed as an ORF, of uncertain function. The CDR3 runs 16 residues. V was shortened by 2 bases and J by 7 bases, with 18 bases between the two germline ends. Here the CDR3 DNA reads TGCGCCAGCAGTCAAAGGTCGCGGGGAATGGGGCAGCCCCAGCATTTT. It is translated as CASSQRSRGMGQPQHF.

The V gene is TRBV9, the J gene TRBJ1-6, with a possible D match to TRBD1 (6 bases). Germline assignment: CDR1 SGDLS and CDR2 YYNGEE. Trimming took off 0 bases at V and 8 bases at J, with 15 bases between the two ends. The CDR3 is 16 residues long. The CDR3: CASSVGIGTTHSPLHF. CDR3 in DNA: TGTGCCAGCAGCGTAGGAATTGGGACAACCCATTCACCCCTCCACTTT.